Each of the 5 T cell receptor beta chains below was sequenced from the same sample in a study of control samples from healthy donors and cancer patients. The method was immunoSEQ multiplex PCR; TCRdb's version includes in-frame clones alone and lacks a portion of them. The sample has fewer than 70,000 clones, 85% to 95% seen once; the top ten hold roughly 4%. The sample taken for sequencing was blood. The origin of the receptors is a man aged 30 to 45 in good health.

V is TRBV7-3 and J is TRBJ1-6, with 7 nucleotides matching TRBD1. Germline loops: CDR1 SGHTA, CDR2 FQGTGA. The CDR3 is 13 residues long. J lost 10 bases, V lost 2 bases, and 2 bases had no gene match. The CDR3 bases are TGTGCCAGCAGCTTACAGGGGGAATCACCCCTCCACTTT. Amino acids: CASSLQGESPLHF.

The chain carries TRBV11-2 and TRBJ2-3; a weak D match, TRBD2 (6 bases). Trimming shortened V by 5 bases and J by 1 base, and 16 bases separated the two germline ends. Looked up from germline, CDR1 is SGHAT and CDR2 is FQNNGV. The CDR3 contains 16 residues. This CDR3 is CASSANSGPRTDTQYF. The CDR3 DNA reads TGTGCCAGCAGCGCGAATAGCGGTCCTCGCACAGATACGCAGTATTTT. The entire variable domain, with the rest obtained from reference TRBV11-2 and TRBJ2-3, is as follows: EAGVAQSPRYKIIEKRQSVAFWCNPISGHATLYWYQQILGQGPKLLIQFQNNGVVDDSQLPKDRFSAERLKGVDSTLKIQPAKLEDSAVYLCASSANSGPRTDTQYFGPGTRLTVL.

The chain is built from TRBV13 and TRBJ2-1; D gene unclear. Germline CDR1 reads PRHDT; CDR2 reads FYEKMQ (reference sequence). The germline V and J ends were trimmed by 5 bases and 7 bases, with 9 bases remaining between them. The CDR3 contains 12 residues. The CDR3 DNA reads TGTGCCAGCAGCGCCACTCGGAATGAGCAGTTCTTC. Its protein is CASSATRNEQFF.

The chain joins TRBV2 to TRBJ1-5; the D is unclear. CDR3 length: 13 residues. Trimming stripped 6 bases from V and 2 bases from J, with 8 bases between. Germline assignment: CDR1 SNHLY and CDR2 FYNNEI. The CDR3: CASRAEGNQPQHF. DNA of the CDR3: TGTGCCAGCAGGGCCGAAGGCAATCAGCCCCAGCATTTT. Together with reference TRBV2 and TRBJ1-5, the CDR3 gives the full variable domain: EPEVTQTPSHQVTQMGQEVILRCVPISNHLYFYWYRQILGQKVEFLVSFYNNEISEKSEIFDDQFSVERPDGSNFTLKIRSTKLEDSAMYFCASRAEGNQPQHFGDGTRLSIL.

This clone was seen a single time. This chain connects TRBV20-1 to TRBJ1-5; no clear D. This CDR3 contains 15 residues. Looked up from germline, CDR1 is DFQATT and CDR2 is SNEGSKA (reference sequence). V lost 3 bases to trimming and J lost 9 bases, with 21 bases between them. CDR3 nucleotide sequence: TGCAGTGCTAGTCTGAACCGCGACTGGGGTGCGCCCCAGCATTTT. This codes for CSASLNRDWGAPQHF.